The clone carrying this TCR beta chain came up once. Profiled with immunoSEQ multiplex PCR; TCRdb holds only in-frame clones, not every one. The top ten hold less than 9% of the sample, which has about 85,000 clones, roughly nine tenths seen once. This specimen comes from a study of control samples from healthy donors and cancer patients. Germline values: CDR1 MNHEY, CDR2 SMNVEV (reference sequence). The V gene lost 4 bases and the J gene lost 5 bases, with 21 bases spanning the gap. The CDR3 length is 16 residues. The clonotype was recovered from a woman between 55 and 75 years old in good health. What was sequenced was blood. This chain joins TRBV27 and TRBJ2-7; a weak D match, TRBD1 (5 bases). CDR3 DNA sequence: TGTGCCAGCAGTTCAATACAGGACGTCTCTATACACGAGCAGTACTTC. Translating gives CASSSIQDVSIHEQYF.